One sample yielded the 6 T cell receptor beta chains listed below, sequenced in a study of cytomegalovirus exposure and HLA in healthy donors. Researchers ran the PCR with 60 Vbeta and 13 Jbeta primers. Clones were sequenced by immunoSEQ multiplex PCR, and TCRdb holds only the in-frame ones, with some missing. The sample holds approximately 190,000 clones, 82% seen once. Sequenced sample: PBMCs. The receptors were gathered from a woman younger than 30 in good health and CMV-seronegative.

The CDR3 region is CASIRSKRELRTDTQYF. The CDR3 DNA is TGTGCCAGCATCCGTTCGAAGCGGGAGCTACGCACAGATACGCAGTATTTT. The V and J genes are TRBV7-2 and TRBJ2-3; TRBD2 aligns across 8 bases. V dropped 7 bases and J dropped 1; count of bases not matched to a gene: 13. The CDR3 totals 17 residues. Germline lookup yields CDR1 SGHTA and CDR2 FQGNSA.

CDR3 region: CASSGGTGRDAFF. CDR3 coding DNA: TGCGCCAGCAGCGGCGGGACGGGGCGGGATGCTTTCTTT. The chain combines TRBV5-1 with TRBJ1-1, with D tentatively TRBD1 (5 bases). V shed 4 bases and J shed 11 bases, with 18 bases lying between them. The CDR3 sequence is 13 residues long. Germline V gene sequence: CDR1 SGHRS, CDR2 YFSETQ.

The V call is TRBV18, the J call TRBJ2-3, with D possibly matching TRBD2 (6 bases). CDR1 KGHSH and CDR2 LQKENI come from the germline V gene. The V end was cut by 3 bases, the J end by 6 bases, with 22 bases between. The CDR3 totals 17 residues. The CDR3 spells CASSPQQIKGLGDTQYF. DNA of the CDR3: TGTGCCAGCTCACCTCAGCAGATAAAGGGACTGGGCGATACGCAGTATTTT. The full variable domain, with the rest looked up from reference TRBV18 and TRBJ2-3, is NAGVMQNPRHLVRRRGQEARLRCSPMKGHSHVYWYRQLPEEGLKFMVYLQKENIIDESGMPKERFSAEFPKEGPSILRIQQVVRGDSAAYFCASSPQQIKGLGDTQYFGPGTRLTVL.

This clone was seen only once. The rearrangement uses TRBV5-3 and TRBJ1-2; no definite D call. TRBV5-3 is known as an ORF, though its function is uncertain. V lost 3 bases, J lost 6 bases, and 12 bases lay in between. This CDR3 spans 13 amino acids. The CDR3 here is CARSSETSNGYTF. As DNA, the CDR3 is TGTGCCAGAAGCTCGGAGACCAGTAATGGCTACACCTTC.

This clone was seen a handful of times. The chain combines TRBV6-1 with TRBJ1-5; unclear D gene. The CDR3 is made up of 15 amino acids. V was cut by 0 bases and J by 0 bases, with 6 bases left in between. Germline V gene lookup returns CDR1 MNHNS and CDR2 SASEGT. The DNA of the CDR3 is TGTGCCAGCAGTGAAGCTCGGGATAGCAATCAGCCCCAGCATTTT. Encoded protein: CASSEARDSNQPQHF.

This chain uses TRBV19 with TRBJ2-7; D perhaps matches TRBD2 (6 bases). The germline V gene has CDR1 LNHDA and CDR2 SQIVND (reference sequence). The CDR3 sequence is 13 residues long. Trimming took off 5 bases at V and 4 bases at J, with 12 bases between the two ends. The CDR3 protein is CASSRGFRYEQYF. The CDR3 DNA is TGTGCCAGTAGTCGGGGGTTTAGGTACGAGCAGTACTTC.